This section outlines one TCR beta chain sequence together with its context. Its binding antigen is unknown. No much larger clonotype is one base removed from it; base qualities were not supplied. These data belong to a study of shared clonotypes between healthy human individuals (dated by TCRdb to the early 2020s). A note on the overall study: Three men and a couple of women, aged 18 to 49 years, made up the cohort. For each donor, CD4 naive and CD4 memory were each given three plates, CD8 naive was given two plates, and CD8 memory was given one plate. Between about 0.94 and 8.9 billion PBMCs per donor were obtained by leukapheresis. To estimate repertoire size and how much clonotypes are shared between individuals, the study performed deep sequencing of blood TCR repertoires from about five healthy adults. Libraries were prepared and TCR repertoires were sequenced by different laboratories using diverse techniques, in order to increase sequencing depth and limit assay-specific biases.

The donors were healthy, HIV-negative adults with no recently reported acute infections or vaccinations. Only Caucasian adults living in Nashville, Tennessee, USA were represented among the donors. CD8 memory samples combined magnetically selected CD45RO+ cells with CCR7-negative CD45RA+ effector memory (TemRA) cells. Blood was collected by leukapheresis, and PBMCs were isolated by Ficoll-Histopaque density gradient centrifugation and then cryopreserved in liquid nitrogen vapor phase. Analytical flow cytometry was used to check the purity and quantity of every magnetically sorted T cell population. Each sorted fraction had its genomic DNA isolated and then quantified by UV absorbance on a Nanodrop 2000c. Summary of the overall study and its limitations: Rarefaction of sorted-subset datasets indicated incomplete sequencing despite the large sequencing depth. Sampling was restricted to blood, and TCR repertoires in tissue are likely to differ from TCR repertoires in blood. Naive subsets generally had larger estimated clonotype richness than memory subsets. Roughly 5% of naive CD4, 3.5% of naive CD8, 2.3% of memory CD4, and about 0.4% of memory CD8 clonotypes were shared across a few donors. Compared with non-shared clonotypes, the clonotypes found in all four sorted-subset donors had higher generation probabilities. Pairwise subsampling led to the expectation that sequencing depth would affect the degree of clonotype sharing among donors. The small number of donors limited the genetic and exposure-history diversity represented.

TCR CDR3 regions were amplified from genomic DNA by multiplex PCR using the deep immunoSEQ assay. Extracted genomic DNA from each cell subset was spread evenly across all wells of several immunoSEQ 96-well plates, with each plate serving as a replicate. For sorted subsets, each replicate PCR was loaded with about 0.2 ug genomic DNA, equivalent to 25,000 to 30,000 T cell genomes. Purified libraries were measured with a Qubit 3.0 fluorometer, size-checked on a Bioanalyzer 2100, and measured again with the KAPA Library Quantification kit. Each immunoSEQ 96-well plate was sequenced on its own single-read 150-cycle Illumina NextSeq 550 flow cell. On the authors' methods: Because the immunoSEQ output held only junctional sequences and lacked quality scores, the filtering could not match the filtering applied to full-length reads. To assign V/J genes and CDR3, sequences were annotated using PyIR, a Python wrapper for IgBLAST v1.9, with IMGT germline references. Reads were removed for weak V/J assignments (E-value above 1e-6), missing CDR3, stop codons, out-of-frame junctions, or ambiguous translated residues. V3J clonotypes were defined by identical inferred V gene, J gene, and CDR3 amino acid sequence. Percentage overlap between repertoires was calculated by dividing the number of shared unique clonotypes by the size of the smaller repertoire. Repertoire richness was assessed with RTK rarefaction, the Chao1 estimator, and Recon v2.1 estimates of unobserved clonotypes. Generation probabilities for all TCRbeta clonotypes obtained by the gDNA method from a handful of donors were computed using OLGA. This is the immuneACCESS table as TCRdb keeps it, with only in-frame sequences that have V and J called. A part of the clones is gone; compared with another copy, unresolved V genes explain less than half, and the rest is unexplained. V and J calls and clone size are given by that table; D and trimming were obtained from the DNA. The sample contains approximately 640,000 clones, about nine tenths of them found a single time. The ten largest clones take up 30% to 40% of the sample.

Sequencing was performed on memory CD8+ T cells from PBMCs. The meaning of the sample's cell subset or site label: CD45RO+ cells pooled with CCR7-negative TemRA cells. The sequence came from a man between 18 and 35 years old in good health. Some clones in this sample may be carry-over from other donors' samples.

CDR3 sequence: CAISDVPGWVETQYF. The nucleotides read TGTGCCATCAGTGATGTCCCGGGTTGGGTTGAGACCCAGTACTTC. Recombination linked TRBV10-3 to TRBJ2-5, with no confidently assigned D gene. Deletion took 3 bases off V and 5 bases off J, with a span of 16 bases between the germline ends. CDR1 and CDR2 were assigned from the germline V gene as ENHRY and SYGVKD. Reading from cysteine to phenylalanine, the CDR3 counts 15 amino acids. The DNA shown is the 45-base CDR3, in frame from base 1.